This section outlines one T cell receptor (beta chain) sequence together with its context. The data belong to a study of cytomegalovirus exposure and HLA in healthy donors. This CDR3 spans 13 amino acids. The V end was cut by 5 bases, the J end by 4 bases, with 11 bases between. CDR1 is SGHTA and CDR2 is FQGTGA in the germline V gene. This PCR relied on a set of 60 Vbeta primers and 13 Jbeta primers. Only in-frame clones appear in the TCRdb table, and some are missing; sequencing was by immunoSEQ multiplex PCR. The data hold tens of thousands of clones, with less than 70% observed a single time. Although they were nominally healthy when sampled, donors likely had unrecorded immune exposures.

This TCR was sampled from a man in his fifties in good health and CMV-seropositive. The chain links TRBV7-3 to TRBJ2-5; D gene ambiguous. Sequencing was done on a sample of PBMCs. The CDR3 region is CASSLRRGETQYF. CDR3 bases: TGTGCCAGCAGCCTTCGACGAGGAGAGACCCAGTACTTC.